These 14 T cell receptor beta chains were all obtained from the same sample, sequenced in a study of blood T cell repertoires in COVID-19. TCRdb's table, derived via immunoSEQ multiplex PCR, lists solely in-frame clones and lacks some. The table includes 200,000 to 250,000 clones, roughly 87% detected once. Material: PBMCs or T cells enriched from blood (not recorded which). Every receptor here comes from a man between 18 and 35 years old with acute COVID-19.

The chain couples TRBV11-1 to TRBJ2-7, with 8 bases aligning to TRBD1. The CDR3 runs to 16 residues. The V segment lost 5 bases and the J segment 5 bases; nucleotides outside the gene matches: 14. In germline, CDR1 is SGHAT, CDR2 FQDESV (reference sequence). The DNA of the CDR3 is TGTGCCAGCAGCCCGGAGTCCGGACAGGGAGTGCACGAGCAGTACTTC. Amino acids: CASSPESGQGVHEQYF.

The gene calls are TRBV7-2 and TRBJ2-5, with 9 bases aligning to TRBD1. The CDR3 runs to 14 residues. V lost 4 bases, J lost 6 bases, and 6 bases stayed unmatched. Looked up from germline, CDR1 is SGHTA and CDR2 is FQGNSA. The CDR3 here is CASSSPGQGQTQYF. The CDR3 coding sequence is TGTGCCAGCAGCTCTCCGGGACAGGGTCAGACCCAGTACTTC.

The chain joins TRBV11-2 to TRBJ2-5; D is unclear. Germline assignment: CDR1 SGHAT and CDR2 FQNNGV. This CDR3 has 12 amino acids. The V end was cut by 1 base, the J end by 4 bases, with 4 bases between. The CDR3 nucleotides are TGTGCCAGCAGCTTAGTCCGAGAGACCCAGTACTTC. Encoded protein: CASSLVRETQYF.

This chain uses TRBV27 with TRBJ2-2, with D possibly matching TRBD2 (5 bases). With 6 bases removed from V and 1 base from J, the gap between germline ends came to 9 bases. Germline-derived CDR1 and CDR2 are MNHEY and SMNVEV (reference sequence). This CDR3 spans 14 amino acids. CDR3 region: CASSNGLNTGELFF. In DNA form, the CDR3 reads TGTGCCAGCAGCAATGGACTGAACACCGGGGAGCTGTTTTTT.

The rearrangement links TRBV5-1 to TRBJ2-1, with 11 bases that match TRBD2. The germline gives CDR1 SGHRS, CDR2 YFSETQ. The CDR3 is 15 amino acids. Trimming cost V 4 bases and J 7 bases; bases outside gene matches: 7. The CDR3 nucleotides are TGCGCCAGCAGCCTTACTAGCGGGAGAATGAATGAGCAGTTCTTC. It codes for CASSLTSGRMNEQFF.

This chain connects TRBV19 to TRBJ2-2; tentatively, D is TRBD1 (6 bases). Germline CDR1 and CDR2: LNHDA and SQIVND (reference sequence). This CDR3 comprises 15 residues. The germline V and J ends were trimmed by 7 bases and 6 bases, with 18 bases remaining between them. The CDR3 protein is CASTPQGAHPGELFF. The DNA for the CDR3 is TGTGCCAGTACCCCACAGGGTGCCCACCCCGGGGAGCTGTTTTTT. Together with reference TRBV19 and TRBJ2-2, the CDR3 gives the full variable domain: DGGITQSPKYLFRKEGQNVTLSCEQNLNHDAMYWYRQDPGQGLRLIYYSQIVNDFQKGDIAEGYSVSREKKESFPLTVTSAQKNPTAFYLCASTPQGAHPGELFFGEGSRLTVL.

The chain has TRBV2 and TRBJ1-5, with 7 bases aligning to TRBD1. The V segment lost 8 bases and the J segment 6 bases; nucleotides outside the gene matches: 10. The CDR3 length is 14 residues. Germline V CDR1 and CDR2: SNHLY, FYNNEI. The CDR3 spells CASGPRQGGQPQHF. CDR3 bases: TGTGCCAGCGGCCCACGACAGGGAGGTCAGCCCCAGCATTTT. Together with reference TRBV2 and TRBJ1-5, the CDR3 gives the full variable domain: EPEVTQTPSHQVTQMGQEVILRCVPISNHLYFYWYRQILGQKVEFLVSFYNNEISEKSEIFDDQFSVERPDGSNFTLKIRSTKLEDSAMYFCASGPRQGGQPQHFGDGTRLSIL.

The chain is built from TRBV5-1 and TRBJ1-4; D gene unclear. The V and J ends lost 4 bases and 2 bases respectively, with 12 bases between them. This CDR3 spans 15 amino acids. Germline loops: CDR1 SGHRS, CDR2 YFSETQ. The CDR3 reads CASSGGSLTNEKLFF. Written as DNA, the CDR3 is TGCGCCAGCAGCGGCGGGTCGCTTACTAATGAAAAACTGTTTTTT.

The chain couples TRBV4-3 to TRBJ2-1; the match to TRBD2 covers 13 bases. Per the germline V gene, CDR1 is LGHNA and CDR2 is YSLEER. The V segment lost 3 bases and the J segment 8 bases; nucleotides outside the gene matches: 7. The length of the CDR3 is 16 residues. CDR3 sequence: CASSQGGTSGNHEQFF. CDR3 in DNA: TGCGCCAGCAGCCAGGGCGGGACTAGCGGGAACCATGAGCAGTTCTTC.

The chain has TRBV5-1 and TRBJ2-1; D is ambiguous. The CDR3 is made up of 12 amino acids. Germline assignment: CDR1 SGHRS and CDR2 YFSETQ. Trimming took 3 bases from V and 4 from J, leaving 5 bases between them. The CDR3 DNA reads as TGCGCCAGCAGCTCCCATTACAATGAGCAGTTCTTC. Residues: CASSSHYNEQFF.

The genes are TRBV12-3 or TRBV12-4 and TRBJ2-7; possibly TRBD2 for D (7 bases). The ends were cut back, 4 bases at V and 6 bases at J, with 13 bases in the middle. This CDR3 is built from 13 residues. In nucleotides, the CDR3 is TGTGCCAGCAGTTCCGAGGGGGGGTCCGAGCAGTACTTC. It translates to CASSSEGGSEQYF.

The genes are TRBV9 and TRBJ2-5; TRBD2 agrees at 7 bases. Germline V gene lookup returns CDR1 SGDLS and CDR2 YYNGEE. There are 15 residues in the CDR3. The junction had 5 bases not matched to a gene; V was cut back by 1 base and J by 2 bases. CDR3 sequence (DNA): TGTGCCAGCAGCGTATCCATGGGGGGGCAAGAGACCCAGTACTTC. Translation: CASSVSMGGQETQYF. Supplemented by reference TRBV9 and TRBJ2-5, the full variable domain reads DSGVTQTPKHLITATGQRVTLRCSPRSGDLSVYWYQQSLDQGLQFLIQYYNGEERAKGNILERFSAQQFPDLHSELNLSSLELGDSALYFCASSVSMGGQETQYFGPGTRLLVL.

The V call is TRBV20-1, the J call TRBJ2-3; 10 bases match TRBD2. The CDR3 consists of 14 residues. In germline, CDR1 is DFQATT, CDR2 SNEGSKA (reference sequence). Unmatched junction bases numbered 3, after V lost 3 bases and J lost 3 bases. The CDR3 DNA reads TGCAGTGCTAGTTTTAGCGGGAGGACAGATACGCAGTATTTT. This encodes CSASFSGRTDTQYF.

The V call is TRBV27, the J call TRBJ2-4, with D unresolved. The V and J ends lost 6 bases and 1 base respectively, with 13 bases between them. The CDR3 has 15 amino acids. Germline lookup yields CDR1 MNHEY and CDR2 SMNVEV (reference sequence). CDR3 nucleotide sequence: TGTGCCAGCAGAGAGGCCCCAAGGGCCAAAAACATTCAGTACTTC. Protein: CASREAPRAKNIQYF.